These 12 T cell receptor beta chains came from one sample sequenced in a study of T cell repertoires in aging, cancer and after chemotherapy (dated by TCRdb to the late 2010s). Instrument used: Illumina MiSeq. Using a mixed TRB-A/B primer pool, multiplex touch-down PCR amplified rearranged TRB sequences covering the V, D and J segments. Starting from the raw public reads, TCRdb applied fastp trimming at Q25, assembled clones with MiXCR and retained in-frame beta chains. Every entry covers one CDR3 protein and lists the most common genes and DNA from its rows. This sample lists several thousand distinct CDR3 sequences; 20% to 30% were detected once. About 30% of the sample is in the top ten clones. TCR beta rearrangements were amplified from genomic DNA extracted from peripheral blood rather than from sorted cells or RNA. What was sequenced was blood. The origin of the receptors is a human donor in good health. The donor label of this sample is uncertain.

This rearrangement joins TRBV11-2 to TRBJ1-1; D unresolved. The CDR3 is made up of 13 amino acids. Germline V gene lookup returns CDR1 SGHAT and CDR2 FQNNGV. Trimming stripped 5 bases from V and 4 bases from J, with 11 bases between. CDR3 sequence: CASSPRAITEAFF. The CDR3 coding sequence is TGTGCCAGCAGCCCCCGGGCCATCACTGAAGCTTTCTTT.

This clonotype was picked up one time. At one of its ends the junction is not consistent with the germline gene, which may arise from a read error. The V and J genes are TRBV20-1 and TRBJ2-7; maybe TRBD1 (5 bases). Germline V gene sequence: CDR1 DFQATT, CDR2 SNEGSKA (reference sequence). This CDR3 is built from 13 residues. The CDR3 protein is CSANSREAGEQNF. Here the CDR3 DNA reads TGCAGTGCTAATAGCAGGGAAGCAGGCGAGCAGAACTTC.

This clonotype occurred a few times. The chain is built from TRBV12-3 or TRBV12-4 and TRBJ2-1; D tentatively fits TRBD1 or TRBD2 (6 bases each). V lost 1 base, J lost 7 bases, and 8 bases lay in between. The CDR3 consists of 13 residues. The CDR3 DNA reads as TGTGCCAGCAGTTTAGGAGGGGGGAATGAGCAGTTCTTC. Translating gives CASSLGGGNEQFF.

This clonotype rates as medium-sized. The rearrangement joins TRBV18 to TRBJ1-3; D unclear. Trimming shortened V by 5 bases and J by 4 bases, and 12 bases separated the two germline ends. Germline V lookup: CDR1 KGHSH, CDR2 LQKENI. The CDR3 sequence is 14 residues long. In DNA, the CDR3 is TGTGCCAGCTCATCAACAGCAGCAGGAAACACCATATATTTT. Translation gives CASSSTAAGNTIYF.

V usage is TRBV7-9 and J usage is TRBJ1-1, with D uncertain. CDR3 size: 14 residues. CDR1 and CDR2 from the germline V gene are SEHNR and FQNEAQ (reference sequence). V was shortened by 5 bases and J by 6 bases, with 16 bases between the two germline ends. The CDR3 DNA is TGTGCCAGCAGCCCATCGGTAGACTCGGCTGAAGCTTTCTTT. Residues: CASSPSVDSAEAFF.

Sample share makes this clonotype medium-sized. The rearrangement links TRBV6-5 to TRBJ1-2; D is unclear. The CDR3 extends over 17 amino acids. Trimming stripped 8 bases from V and 9 bases from J, with 31 bases between. CDR1 is MNHEY, CDR2 SVGAGI, per germline. The chain's CDR3 is CASSSQRRANADRSYTF. The CDR3 coding sequence is TGTGCCAGCTCCTCCCAAAGGAGGGCCAACGCTGATCGCAGCTACACCTTC.

This clonotype showed up just once. The chain recombines TRBV18 with TRBJ1-1, with D uncertain. Germline CDR1 and CDR2: KGHSH and LQKENI. This CDR3 has 14 amino acids. V was cut by 3 bases and J by 1 base, with 9 bases left in between. CDR3 region: CASSPKVGNTEAFF. The CDR3 coding sequence is TGTGCCAGCTCACCGAAGGTGGGGAACACTGAAGCTTTCTTT.

V is TRBV15 and J is TRBJ1-4; TRBD1 is a possible D gene (6 bases). CDR3 size: 18 residues. Trimming removed 1 base from V and 5 bases from J, with 20 bases in between. Germline lookup yields CDR1 LNHNV and CDR2 YYDKDF (reference sequence). The CDR3 sequence is CATSRAPVGGATNEKLFF. Written as DNA, the CDR3 is TGTGCCACCAGCAGAGCCCCCGTGGGGGGCGCGACCAATGAAAAACTGTTTTTT.

The J gene is TRBJ1-5, the V gene TRBV20-1, with D possibly TRBD1 on 6 matching bases. Between the trimmed V and J ends, which lost 2 bases and 11 bases, there was a span of 19 bases. CDR3 length: 14 amino acids. The germline V gene encodes CDR1 DFQATT and CDR2 SNEGSKA (reference sequence). The DNA for the CDR3 is TGCAGTGCTAGAAGGGAGGGAGGGGGATCGGCCCAGCATTTT. Amino acids: CSARREGGGSAQHF.

This clonotype was picked up a small number of times. The chain has TRBV6-2 or TRBV6-3 and TRBJ2-7; 8 bases agree with TRBD1. J gave up 2 bases and V 9 bases, and 3 bases lay outside the gene matches. The length of the CDR3 is 12 residues. The germline V gene has CDR1 MNHEY and CDR2 SVGEGT. The CDR3 DNA sequence: TGTGCCAGTCACAGGGGGACCTACGAGCAGTACTTC. Protein: CASHRGTYEQYF.

The chain recombines TRBV7-9 with TRBJ1-1, with D possibly being TRBD1 (5 bases). The CDR3 totals 15 residues. V was cut by 3 bases and J by 5 bases, with 16 bases left in between. Germline values: CDR1 SEHNR, CDR2 FQNEAQ (reference sequence). CDR3 amino acids: CASSFPAGVGTEAFF. CDR3 DNA: TGTGCCAGCAGCTTCCCCGCGGGGGTAGGAACTGAAGCTTTCTTT.

This clonotype counts as medium-sized. The chain has TRBV19 and TRBJ2-2; D gene uncertain. This CDR3 has 16 residues. The V end lost 3 bases, the J end lost 0 bases, and 11 bases lay between the germline ends. The germline CDR1 and CDR2 sequences are LNHDA and SQIVND (reference sequence). CDR3 bases: TGTGCCAGTAGTATTTTCGGCCAGGCGAACACCGGGGAGCTGTTTTTT. Translating gives CASSIFGQANTGELFF.